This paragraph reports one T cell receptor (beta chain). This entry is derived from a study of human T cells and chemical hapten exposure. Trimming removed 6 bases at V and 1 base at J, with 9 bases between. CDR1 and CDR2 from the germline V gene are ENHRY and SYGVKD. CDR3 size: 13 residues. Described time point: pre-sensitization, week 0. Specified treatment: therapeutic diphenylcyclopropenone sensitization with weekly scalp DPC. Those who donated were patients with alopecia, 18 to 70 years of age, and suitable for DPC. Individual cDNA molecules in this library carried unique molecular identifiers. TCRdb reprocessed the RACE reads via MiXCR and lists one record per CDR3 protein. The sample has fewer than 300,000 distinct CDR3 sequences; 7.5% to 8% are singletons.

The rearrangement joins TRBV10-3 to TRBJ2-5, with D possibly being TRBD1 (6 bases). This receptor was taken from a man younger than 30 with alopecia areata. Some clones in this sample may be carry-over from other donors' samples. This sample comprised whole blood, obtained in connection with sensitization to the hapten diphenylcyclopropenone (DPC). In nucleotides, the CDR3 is TGTGCCATCAGGACAGGCTCCCAAGAGACCCAGTACTTC. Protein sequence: CAIRTGSQETQYF.